Sequencing of this T cell receptor beta chain was carried out in a study of naive and memory T cell subsets. Study-level findings and limits: A few larger clonotypes appeared in naive repertoires, especially CD8, possibly memory cells re-expressing CD45RA. From naive to CM, EM and EMRA, diversity decreased and Gini increased.

The beta constant-region primer was an equimolar mix of two oligonucleotides covering TRBC1 and TRBC2. The ligated cDNA underwent four PCR rounds using SP2 and nested alpha and beta constant-region primers. TCRdb processed the UMI-ligation and nested PCR reads anew with MiXCR; each CDR3 protein has one entry. The sample has around 140,000 distinct CDR3 sequences, about 20% seen once; the top ten hold approximately 0.58%. CMV status came from CD4+ T cell IFNgamma after overnight CMV lysate stimulation of fresh PBMCs. Cells stained for CD3, CD4, CD8, CD45RA and CD27 were sorted into four subsets. With respect to this clonotype: Antigen unknown.

CDR3 size: 13 residues. CDR1 and CDR2 (germline): SNHLY, FYNNEI. V shed 2 bases and J 9 bases; nucleotides not matched to a gene: 4. This receptor was identified in a human donor in good health. The chain joins TRBV2 to TRBJ2-1; 7 bases align to TRBD2. Input material: naive CD8+ T cells from blood. CDR3 amino acids: CASSESSGIEQFF. The CDR3 nucleotides are TGTGCCAGCAGTGAATCGAGCGGGATTGAGCAGTTCTTC.